The 17 T cell receptor beta chains presented below share a single source sample, sequenced in a study of blood T cell repertoires in COVID-19. Method: immunoSEQ multiplex PCR; TCRdb's copy keeps in-frame clones and lacks some. The table records approximately 70,000 clones, roughly four fifths of them present only once. Sequenced: peripheral blood. These receptors all stem from an elderly woman with acute or convalescent COVID-19.

The V and J genes are TRBV5-1 and TRBJ2-5; 10 nucleotides align to TRBD1. This CDR3 is 14 amino acids long. The V gene end was trimmed by 3 bases and the J gene end by 4 bases; junction bases not matched to a gene: 3. In germline, CDR1 is SGHRS, CDR2 YFSETQ. CDR3 protein: CASSSGQGGETQYF. Written as DNA, the CDR3 is TGCGCCAGCAGCTCCGGACAGGGGGGAGAGACCCAGTACTTC.

This rearrangement joins TRBV7-9 to TRBJ2-3; TRBD1 aligns across 12 bases. This CDR3 spans 15 amino acids. V was pared by 7 bases and J by 6 bases, with 8 bases of the junction left unmatched. Germline V gene lookup returns CDR1 SEHNR and CDR2 FQNEAQ (reference sequence). CDR3 amino acids: CASIMLGTGGDTQYF. The CDR3, as DNA: TGTGCCAGCATCATGCTTGGGACAGGGGGCGATACGCAGTATTTT.

The V call is TRBV7-2, the J call TRBJ1-1, with no clear D. Germline CDR1 is SGHTA and CDR2 is FQGNSA. V was shortened by 1 base and J by 6 bases, with 9 bases between the two germline ends. CDR3 size: 13 residues. The DNA for the CDR3 is TGTGCCAGCAGCTTAGTGGACTTCTCTGAAGCTTTCTTT. This gives the protein CASSLVDFSEAFF. Full variable domain (missing parts from reference TRBV7-2 and TRBJ1-1): GAGVSQSPSNKVTEKGKDVELRCDPISGHTALYWYRQSLGQGLEFLIYFQGNSAPDKSGLPSDRFSAERTGGSVSTLTIQRTQQEDSAVYLCASSLVDFSEAFFGQGTRLTVV.

The chain recombines TRBV19 with TRBJ1-2, with TRBD1 as a possible D gene (5 bases). Between the trimmed V and J ends, which lost 3 bases and 4 bases, there was a span of 12 bases. The CDR3 has 14 residues. Per the germline V gene, CDR1 is LNHDA and CDR2 is SQIVND (reference sequence). This chain's CDR3 is CASSIGSGLYGYTF. The CDR3 nucleotides are TGTGCCAGTAGTATTGGGTCAGGGCTCTATGGCTACACCTTC.

The V gene is TRBV7-8, the J gene TRBJ1-1; D unclear. In germline, CDR1 is SGHVS, CDR2 FQNEAQ. V dropped 0 bases and J dropped 4 bases, with 12 bases sitting between them. There are 15 residues in the CDR3. In DNA, the CDR3 is TGTGCCAGCAGCTTAGCGGAGGTTGGTAGCACTGAAGCTTTCTTT. Protein: CASSLAEVGSTEAFF.

The chain's CDR3 is CASSYSGHSSYNEQFF. The CDR3 DNA reads TGTGCCAGCAGTTACTCGGGGCATAGCTCCTACAATGAGCAGTTCTTC. The rearrangement links TRBV6-7 to TRBJ2-1, with D maybe TRBD1 (5 bases). TRBV6-7 is flagged as an ORF with uncertain function. The CDR3 has 16 residues. The ends were cut back, 0 bases at V and 0 bases at J, with 9 bases in the middle.

The V gene is TRBV7-9, the J gene TRBJ1-6; unclear D gene. Deletions cut 1 base from V and 9 bases from J, with 7 bases between. CDR3 size: 13 residues. CDR1 SEHNR and CDR2 FQNEAQ come from the germline V gene (reference sequence). The CDR3 nucleotides are TGTGCCAGCAGCTTAGGGCTAGCTTCACCCCTCCACTTT. Translation gives CASSLGLASPLHF.

The chain couples TRBV29-1 to TRBJ1-1; perhaps TRBD1 as D (5 bases). This CDR3 spans 14 amino acids. V lost 5 bases and J lost 0, with 13 bases in between. Germline values: CDR1 SQVTM, CDR2 ANQGSEA. The CDR3 sequence: CSVTRGGVNTEAFF. In DNA, the CDR3 is TGCAGCGTTACCCGGGGGGGGGTGAACACTGAAGCTTTCTTT.

V is TRBV3-1 (or the pseudogene TRBV3-2) and J is TRBJ2-3; maybe TRBD2 (6 bases). V lost 4 bases to trimming and J lost 0 bases, with 8 bases between them. Germline lookup yields CDR1 LGHDT and CDR2 YNNKEL (reference sequence). CDR3 length: 14 amino acids. CDR3 protein: CASSPGGSTDTQYF. CDR3 in DNA: TGTGCCAGCAGCCCCGGGGGAAGCACAGATACGCAGTATTTT.

This CDR3 reads CASSSGTGYADTQYF. Written as DNA, the CDR3 is TGCGCCAGCAGCTCCGGGACAGGATACGCAGATACGCAGTATTTT. The chain uses TRBV5-1 and TRBJ2-3; 8 bases map to TRBD1. V was pared by 3 bases and J by 4 bases, with 7 bases of the junction left unmatched. The V gene's germline CDR1 is SGHRS and CDR2 YFSETQ. This CDR3 comprises 15 residues.

The rearrangement links TRBV5-1 to TRBJ2-6; 8 bases fit TRBD1. This CDR3 spans 16 amino acids. V trimming: 3 bases; J trimming: 0 bases; junction bases outside the gene matches: 2. Per the germline V gene, CDR1 is SGHRS and CDR2 is YFSETQ. CDR3 in amino acids: CASSWTGNSGANVLTF. The CDR3 DNA sequence: TGCGCCAGCAGCTGGACAGGGAACTCTGGGGCCAACGTCCTGACTTTC.

This clone was picked up one time. The CDR3 spells CASRLGGGWNTEAFF. The CDR3 DNA reads TGTGCCAGCAGATTGGGCGGGGGTTGGAACACTGAAGCTTTCTTT. The chain is built from TRBV6-5 and TRBJ1-1; TRBD1 is a possible D gene (5 bases). The CDR3 length is 15 residues. Trimming removed 6 bases from V and 1 base from J, with 15 bases in between. In germline, CDR1 is MNHEY, CDR2 SVGAGI.

The rearrangement links TRBV9 to TRBJ1-2; possible D gene TRBD1, 6 bases. CDR1 SGDLS and CDR2 YYNGEE come from the germline V gene. Deletions cut 0 bases from V and 7 bases from J, with 25 bases between. CDR3 length: 18 amino acids. CDR3: CASSVELTGMGDGGGYTF. CDR3 in DNA: TGTGCCAGCAGCGTAGAACTAACAGGGATGGGGGACGGCGGTGGCTACACCTTC.

The chain links TRBV5-1 to TRBJ2-3; D is possibly TRBD2 (5 bases). V was trimmed by 0 bases and J by 0 bases, leaving 17 bases between them. This CDR3 has 18 residues. Germline V gene lookup returns CDR1 SGHRS and CDR2 YFSETQ. CDR3 nucleotide sequence: TGCGCCAGCAGCTTGGGAGGCTCGGGATCTTCTAGCACAGATACGCAGTATTTT. It is translated as CASSLGGSGSSSTDTQYF. The entire variable domain, with the rest obtained from reference TRBV5-1 and TRBJ2-3, is as follows: KAGVTQTPRYLIKTRGQQVTLSCSPISGHRSVSWYQQTPGQGLQFLFEYFSETQRNKGNFPGRFSGRQFSNSRSEMNVSTLELGDSALYLCASSLGGSGSSSTDTQYFGPGTRLTVL.

The J gene is TRBJ2-3, the V gene TRBV3-1 (or the pseudogene TRBV3-2); tentative D call: TRBD1 (8 bases). The V and J ends lost 7 bases and 2 bases respectively, with 16 bases between them. The CDR3 length is 15 residues. In germline, CDR1 is LGHDT, CDR2 YNNKEL (reference sequence). Here the CDR3 reads CASTQGGPYTDTQYF. CDR3 bases: TGTGCCAGCACACAGGGGGGGCCCTACACAGATACGCAGTATTTT.

The sample holds one count of this clone. The gene calls are TRBV5-8 and TRBJ1-1; D gene uncertain. The CDR3 sequence is 14 residues long. Germline lookup yields CDR1 SGHTS and CDR2 YDEGEE. V was pared by 6 bases and J by 11 bases, with 23 bases between. The CDR3 DNA follows: TGTGCCAGCACCCTCCGGGGTGGAACCGCTGGGGCTTTCTTT. It is translated as CASTLRGGTAGAFF.

The chain uses TRBV7-9 and TRBJ1-1; weak D call: TRBD1 (5 bases). V shed 3 bases and J shed 8 bases, with 10 bases lying between them. Germline V gene data show CDR1 as SEHNR and CDR2 as FQNEAQ (reference sequence). This CDR3 comprises 12 residues. CDR3 nucleotide sequence: TGTGCCAGCAGCTTGGGGGGAGACGAAGCTTTCTTT. This codes for CASSLGGDEAFF.